The source of this T cell receptor (beta chain) is a study of T-cell memory formation after mild COVID-19. Constant-segment primers served in 5'RACE that generated TCR alpha and TCR beta cDNA libraries bearing sample barcodes and UMIs. TCRdb analysed the 5' RACE reads with MiXCR anew, one entry per CDR3 protein. The table records around 110,000 distinct CDR3 sequences, about 17% of them present only once. Germline-derived CDR1 and CDR2 are ENHRY and SYGVKD. Between the trimmed V and J ends, which lost 7 bases and 5 bases, there was a span of 24 bases. CDR3 length equals 17 residues. The chain is built from TRBV10-3 and TRBJ1-5; D not certain. This sequence originates from an adult woman who had mild COVID-19 (a few samples of this study predate the infection). Cell type and time point are not known. Sequencing was performed on PBMCs or a T cell subset sorted from them (not recorded which). Here the CDR3 reads CAIKVEGGKEGHQPQHF. The DNA for the CDR3 is TGTGCCATCAAGGTAGAGGGAGGTAAGGAGGGTCATCAGCCCCAGCATTTT.